Shown below are 27 T cell receptor beta chains from a single sample sequenced in a study of T cells after posttransplantation cyclophosphamide. Assay: immunoSEQ multiplex PCR; the TCRdb copy retains only in-frame clones and omits some. The sample consists of around 2,400 clones, 85% of them appearing once. A marrow graft followed busulfan-fludarabine conditioning, with cyclophosphamide on days +3 and +4. The sequenced sample was PBMCs, obtained after allogeneic stem cell transplant with posttransplant cyclophosphamide. The receptors shown here come from a male patient in his thirties who received an allogeneic stem cell transplant from a related donor, was CMV-positive, and had acute GVHD only. The graft donor may have given rise to some T cells.

The chain carries TRBV21-1 and TRBJ1-2; the D call in the table, TRBD1, was not verified against the DNA. TRBV21-1 is deemed a pseudogene. The CDR3 loop spans 14 amino acids. The CDR3 DNA reads TGTGCCAGCAGCAAAGGGACAGGGAACTATGGCTACACCTTC. It is translated as CASSKGTGNYGYTF.

The V gene is TRBV19, the J gene TRBJ1-4; D may be TRBD1 (6 bases). Between the trimmed V and J ends, which lost 6 bases and 7 bases, there was a span of 18 bases. Germline V gene data show CDR1 as LNHDA and CDR2 as SQIVND (reference sequence). This CDR3 contains 15 residues. The DNA of the CDR3 is TGTGCCAGTAGCACACCCTCAGGGGCGAGTGAAAAACTGTTTTTT. Encoded protein: CASSTPSGASEKLFF.

The chain couples TRBV7-2 to TRBJ2-5; 10 bases are a match to TRBD2. This CDR3 comprises 15 residues. The ends lost 0 bases at V and 7 bases at J; junction bases unmatched: 5. Germline CDR1 is SGHTA and CDR2 is FQGNSA. CDR3 protein: CASSLASGGTGTQYF. For the CDR3, the DNA is TGTGCCAGCAGCTTAGCTAGCGGGGGGACGGGGACCCAGTACTTC.

The chain recombines TRBV5-1 with TRBJ2-7, with TRBD1 matching 11 bases. CDR1 SGHRS and CDR2 YFSETQ come from the germline V gene. The J segment lost 0 bases and the V segment lost 3 bases, leaving 5 bases of the junction unmatched. The CDR3 length is 16 residues. The CDR3 is CASSWTGGLSSYEQYF. CDR3 in DNA: TGCGCCAGCAGCTGGACAGGGGGCCTAAGCTCCTACGAGCAGTACTTC.

This sequence joins TRBV7-2 and TRBJ2-3; D is unclear. This CDR3 spans 15 amino acids. With 4 bases removed from V and 0 bases from J, the gap between germline ends came to 11 bases. CDR1 is SGHTA and CDR2 is FQGNSA in the germline V gene. The CDR3 loop reads CASSSRRSSTDTQYF. CDR3 in DNA: TGTGCCAGCAGCTCGCGTCGGTCTAGCACAGATACGCAGTATTTT.

This chain joins TRBV18 and TRBJ1-6; TRBD1 might be the D (6 bases). The CDR3 covers 15 residues. V was trimmed by 5 bases and J by 7 bases, leaving 15 bases between them. Per the germline V gene, CDR1 is KGHSH and CDR2 is LQKENI. The CDR3 sequence: CASSTRQAPNSPLHF. CDR3 coding DNA: TGTGCCAGCTCAACCCGACAGGCACCCAATTCACCCCTCCACTTT.

V gene TRBV11-2 combines with J gene TRBJ2-1; TRBD2 agrees at 9 bases. Unmatched junction bases numbered 14, after V lost 7 bases and J lost 10 bases. Germline CDR1 reads SGHAT; CDR2 reads FQNNGV. The CDR3 length is 15 residues. The CDR3 DNA reads as TGTGCCAGCATCGCCCCCGGGCTAGCGGGGTACGAGCAGTTCTTC. It is translated as CASIAPGLAGYEQFF.

This rearrangement joins TRBV6-6 to TRBJ2-3; 8 nucleotides align to TRBD2. The V gene's germline CDR1 is MNHNY and CDR2 SVGAGI (reference sequence). The CDR3 contains 14 residues. The V gene end was trimmed by 6 bases and the J gene end by 3 bases; junction bases not matched to a gene: 5. CDR3: CASRSSGGTDTQYF. The DNA for the CDR3 is TGTGCCAGCAGATCCTCGGGGGGGACAGATACGCAGTATTTT.

The rearrangement uses TRBV5-1 and TRBJ2-7, with TRBD1 identical over 7 bases. Per the germline V gene, CDR1 is SGHRS and CDR2 is YFSETQ. The CDR3 loop spans 16 amino acids. The V and J ends lost 0 bases and 0 bases, in that order; junction bases with no gene match: 6. The CDR3 DNA sequence: TGCGCCAGCAGCTTGGCAAGGGGGCTAAGCTCCTACGAGCAGTACTTC. Encoded protein: CASSLARGLSSYEQYF.

The CDR3 DNA reads TGTGCCACCAGCAGAGGGGACAGGGATGGAAACACCATATATTTT. Encoded protein: CATSRGDRDGNTIYF. The J gene is TRBJ1-3, the V gene TRBV15; 9 bases align to TRBD1. The CDR3 covers 15 residues. Germline-derived CDR1 and CDR2 are LNHNV and YYDKDF (reference sequence). The trim removed 1 base at V and 3 bases at J, leaving 1 base unmatched.

This clone has just one count. The gene calls are TRBV4-1 and TRBJ2-7, with 7 bases aligning to TRBD1. This CDR3 comprises 15 residues. Germline values: CDR1 MGHRA, CDR2 YSYEKL. J lost 3 bases, V lost 4 bases, and 9 bases had no gene match. CDR3 residues: CASSLSPGQLYEQYF. The DNA for the CDR3 is TGCGCCAGCAGCCTCAGCCCGGGACAGCTCTACGAGCAGTACTTC.

The rearrangement links TRBV11-3 to TRBJ1-1; the match to TRBD1 covers 8 bases. Germline CDR1 is SGHNT and CDR2 is YENEEA. With 3 bases clipped from V and 1 base from J, the junction kept 1 base outside the gene matches. The CDR3 runs to 14 residues. The chain's CDR3 is CASSFGQGNTEAFF. The CDR3 nucleotides are TGTGCCAGCAGCTTTGGACAGGGGAACACTGAAGCTTTCTTT.

This clone was seen only a few times. This sequence joins TRBV19 and TRBJ1-5; 8 bases map to TRBD1. Per the germline V gene, CDR1 is LNHDA and CDR2 is SQIVND (reference sequence). There are 19 residues in the CDR3. V was pared by 5 bases and J by 2 bases, with 17 bases of the junction left unmatched. The CDR3 region has the DNA TGTGCCAGTAGTGGCCGAATTCGGGCAGGGGGCGAGGGCAATCAGCCCCAGCATTTT. As protein: CASSGRIRAGGEGNQPQHF.

This sequence joins TRBV6-5 and TRBJ2-7, with TRBD1 matching over 8 bases. The V gene end was trimmed by 6 bases and the J gene end by 2 bases; junction bases not matched to a gene: 6. CDR3 length: 14 residues. The germline CDR1 and CDR2 sequences are MNHEY and SVGAGI. This chain's CDR3 is CASRPGQVTYEQYF. The DNA for the CDR3 is TGTGCCAGCAGGCCGGGACAGGTTACCTACGAGCAGTACTTC.

The chain recombines TRBV10-3 with TRBJ1-2; 11 nucleotides line up with TRBD1. V lost 5 bases, J lost 4 bases, and 6 bases stayed unmatched. Germline V gene sequence: CDR1 ENHRY, CDR2 SYGVKD. The CDR3 has 15 amino acids. CDR3 residues: CAISNGTGGGYGYTF. The CDR3 DNA sequence: TGTGCCATCAGTAACGGGACAGGGGGAGGCTATGGCTACACCTTC.

This sequence joins TRBV5-1 and TRBJ1-2, with 7 bases that match TRBD1. CDR1 and CDR2 from the germline V gene are SGHRS and YFSETQ. J lost 3 bases, V lost 0 bases, and 8 bases had no gene match. The CDR3 extends over 16 amino acids. DNA for the CDR3: TGCGCCAGCAGCTTGGAGTTCCGGACAGGAGACTATGGCTACACCTTC. This gives the protein CASSLEFRTGDYGYTF.

The J gene is TRBJ1-6, the V gene TRBV11-2; 8 bases line up with TRBD1. CDR3 size: 15 residues. The J segment lost 11 bases and the V segment lost 1 base, leaving 7 bases of the junction unmatched. The germline V gene encodes CDR1 SGHAT and CDR2 FQNNGV. The CDR3 sequence is CASSLVGSRGPPLHF. In DNA form, the CDR3 reads TGTGCCAGCAGCTTAGTTGGGAGCAGGGGGCCACCCCTCCACTTT.

This chain joins TRBV28 and TRBJ1-2; the D is unclear. Germline values: CDR1 MDHEN, CDR2 SYDVKM. The CDR3 contains 14 residues. Trimming removed 10 bases at V and 2 bases at J, with 17 bases between. CDR3 sequence: CATAAGPINYGYTF. The CDR3 coding sequence is TGTGCCACGGCCGCGGGCCCAATAAACTATGGCTACACCTTC.

CDR3 DNA sequence: TGTGCCAGCAGCTTGGCCTTCGCAGGGGAGACCCAGTACTTC. Its protein is CASSLAFAGETQYF. V is TRBV5-4 and J is TRBJ2-5; a possible D gene is TRBD1 (5 bases). V lost 0 bases and J lost 5, with 11 bases in between. CDR3 length: 14 residues. Germline V gives CDR1 SGHNT, CDR2 YYREEE (reference sequence).

The genes are TRBV9 and TRBJ1-4; D is unresolved. There are 15 residues in the CDR3. Trimming shortened V by 3 bases and J by 3 bases, and 12 bases separated the two germline ends. Germline lookup yields CDR1 SGDLS and CDR2 YYNGEE. CDR3 sequence (DNA): TGTGCCAGCAGCGGTGGATCCGGGGCTAATGAAAAACTGTTTTTT. This gives the protein CASSGGSGANEKLFF.

CDR3 residues: CASSIGRDRGHGYTF. The DNA for the CDR3 is TGTGCCAGCAGCATAGGCCGGGACAGGGGGCACGGCTACACCTTC. This chain uses TRBV11-2 with TRBJ1-2; 12 bases align to TRBD1. From germline, CDR1 is SGHAT and CDR2 FQNNGV. The CDR3 runs to 15 residues. Trimming cost V 5 bases and J 8 bases; bases outside gene matches: 9.

The chain uses TRBV19 and TRBJ1-3; the D is unclear. The V gene lost 6 bases and the J gene lost 1 base, with 13 bases spanning the gap. The germline V gene encodes CDR1 LNHDA and CDR2 SQIVND (reference sequence). The CDR3 has 15 residues. CDR3: CASSRRAGSGNTIYF. In DNA, the CDR3 is TGTGCCAGTAGCCGGAGGGCCGGGTCTGGAAACACCATATATTTT.

This rearrangement joins TRBV1 to TRBJ2-7; the table calls TRBD1, which could not be checked here. TRBV1 is recorded as a pseudogene. The CDR3 totals 16 residues. CDR3 bases: TGCACCAGCAGCCAAGATCGTCAACAGGGGGAGTTGAAGCAGTACTTC. Translation gives CTSSQDRQQGELKQYF.

The rearrangement joins TRBV25-1 to TRBJ2-3; D perhaps matches TRBD1 (6 bases). Germline CDR1 is MGHDK and CDR2 is SYGVNS. Trimming removed 4 bases at V and 2 bases at J, with 10 bases between. This CDR3 spans 14 amino acids. In DNA, the CDR3 is TGTGCCAGCAGTGTCCGGGACAACACAGATACGCAGTATTTT. Protein: CASSVRDNTDTQYF. Complete variable domain (other parts from reference TRBV25-1 and TRBJ2-3): EADIYQTPRYLVIGTGKKITLECSQTMGHDKMYWYQQDPGMELHLIHYSYGVNSTEKGDLSSESTVSRIRTEHFPLTLESARPSHTSQYLCASSVRDNTDTQYFGPGTRLTVL.

Points on this clone: Germline is not matched at one junction end, which may reflect a read error. The chain uses TRBV28 and TRBJ2-7; no reliable D call. The CDR3 runs to 11 residues. Germline lookup yields CDR1 MDHEN and CDR2 SYDVKM. CDR3 residues: CASSFPEPPVF. The CDR3 DNA reads as TGTGCCAGCAGTTTCCCCGAACCCCCGGTCTTC.

The rearrangement joins TRBV2 to TRBJ2-1; 8 bases line up with TRBD2. The CDR3 runs to 14 residues. CDR1 is SNHLY and CDR2 is FYNNEI in the germline V gene. Losses at the gene ends were 1 base for V and 10 bases for J; bases not matched to a gene: 6. The CDR3 sequence is CASSEERGRGEQFF. For the CDR3, the DNA is TGTGCCAGCAGTGAAGAGCGGGGGCGGGGAGAGCAGTTCTTC.

The chain employs TRBV5-5 and TRBJ1-1, with TRBD1 matching over 7 bases. The CDR3 loop spans 13 amino acids. The V segment lost 1 base and the J segment 6 bases; nucleotides outside the gene matches: 3. CDR1 and CDR2 from the germline V gene are SGHKS and YYEKEE (reference sequence). The CDR3 DNA sequence: TGTGCCAGCAGCTTGTCGACAGGGTCTGAAGCTTTCTTT. As protein: CASSLSTGSEAFF.